This T cell receptor beta chain was identified in a study of blood T cells in healthy people across ages. The authors ran a second PCR of about 6 to 11 cycles using a sample-barcoded 5' primer and a J-beta primer mix. MiXCR, applied by TCRdb to the 5' RACE reads, yields one record per CDR3 protein. The table shows 660,000 or so distinct CDR3 sequences, with around three fifths occurring only once. All donors came from Russia, were Caucasian and healthy, and spanned ages roughly 6 to 95. The CDR3 contains 15 residues. V was shortened by 5 bases and J by 0 bases, with 13 bases between the two germline ends. Per the germline V gene, CDR1 is MNHNS and CDR2 is SASEGT. This clonotype appeared a few times.

The TCR sequence derives from a man between 60 and 75 years old in good health. Input material: blood. The V call is TRBV6-1, the J call TRBJ2-5, with D perhaps TRBD1 (5 bases). The CDR3 is CASSTPQGYQETQYF. The DNA for the CDR3 is TGTGCCAGCAGTACCCCCCAGGGCTACCAAGAGACCCAGTACTTC.